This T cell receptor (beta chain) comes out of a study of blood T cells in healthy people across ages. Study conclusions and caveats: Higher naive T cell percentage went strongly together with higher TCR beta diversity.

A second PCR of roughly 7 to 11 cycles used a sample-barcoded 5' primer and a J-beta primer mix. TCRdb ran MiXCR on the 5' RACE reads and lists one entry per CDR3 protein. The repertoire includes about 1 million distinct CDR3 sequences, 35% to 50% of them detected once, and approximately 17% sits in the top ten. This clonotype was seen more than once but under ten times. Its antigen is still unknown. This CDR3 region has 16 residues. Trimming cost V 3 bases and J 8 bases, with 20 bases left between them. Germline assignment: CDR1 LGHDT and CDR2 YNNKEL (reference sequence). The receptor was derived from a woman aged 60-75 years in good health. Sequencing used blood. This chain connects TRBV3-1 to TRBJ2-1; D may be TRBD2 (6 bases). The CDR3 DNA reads TGTGCCAGCAGCCAGAAGACTAGAGGGAGAGGGGATGAGCAGTTCTTC. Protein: CASSQKTRGRGDEQFF.